The clone carrying this T cell receptor (beta chain) has at least ten counts. Germline values: CDR1 MNHEY, CDR2 SVGEGT. The CDR3 covers 15 residues. V trimming: 8 bases; J trimming: 5 bases; junction bases outside the gene matches: 9. The data are from a study of early T cells in non-severe SARS-CoV-2 infection. TCRdb reprocessed the 5' RACE reads via MiXCR and lists one record per CDR3 protein. The sample lists tens of thousands of distinct CDR3 sequences, about 3.9% occurring once. J is TRBJ2-2 and V is TRBV6-2 or TRBV6-3, with TRBD2 identical over 9 bases. This clonotype originated in an adult who was a healthcare worker with PCR-confirmed SARS-CoV-2 infection or an uninfected control (not recorded which). Sequenced sample: whole blood. The CDR3 loop reads CASSRGLATTGELFF. DNA for the CDR3: TGTGCCAGCTCCAGGGGACTAGCTACGACCGGGGAGCTGTTTTTT.